The clone carrying this TCR beta chain was seen ten or more times. Its antigen is still unknown. The germline V and J ends were trimmed by 6 bases and 4 bases, with 10 bases remaining between them. The CDR3 extends over 13 amino acids. Germline V gene lookup returns CDR1 SGHAT and CDR2 FQNNGV. This record belongs to a study of tumor-infiltrating lymphocytes in primary liver carcinoma. Looking at the study overall: Ranging in age from 30 to 69 years, the patients were men and women. Findings and limits, study-wide: Since the samples were bulk and unsorted, the CD4+ and CD8+ repertoires were not compared.

Alongside blood RNA obtained from unsorted whole blood, germline DNA was also extracted. With a constant-region primer, TCR beta cDNA was made from 450 to 500 ng of total RNA. A slightly modified ARM-PCR protocol with three nested multiplex PCR rounds produced these TCR beta libraries. PCR rounds one and two used TRBV1-TRBV30 forward primers with a C-beta reverse primer for 10 cycles each. Using its own MiXCR run on the multiplex PCR reads, TCRdb lists one record per CDR3 protein. Of 300,000 to 400,000 distinct CDR3 sequences in the sample, almost 65% were seen once. The clonotype originates from a man in his forties with primary liver carcinoma and hepatitis B virus infection. The V call is TRBV11-2, the J call TRBJ2-1; D remains ambiguous. The sequencing input was peripheral blood. The CDR3 DNA reads as TGTGCCAGCAGGAACACTTATTACAATGAGCAGTTCTTC. As protein: CASRNTYYNEQFF. The full variable domain, completed using reference TRBV11-2 and TRBJ2-1, is EAGVAQSPRYKIIEKRQSVAFWCNPISGHATLYWYQQILGQGPKLLIQFQNNGVVDDSQLPKDRFSAERLKGVDSTLKIQPAKLEDSAVYLCASRNTYYNEQFFGPGTRLTVL.